This is a list of T cell receptor beta chains from one sample in a study of shared clonotypes between healthy human individuals. The repertoire was sequenced with immunoSEQ multiplex PCR; TCRdb's copy has only in-frame clones and lacks some. Of 2.5 million or so clones listed, roughly 92% are singletons. The sample consisted of naive CD4+ T cells sorted from blood. The receptors derive from a young man in good health. Each CDR3 is given without its conserved first and last residue.

CDR3 | J | V
ASSVGTSGALMY | TRBJ2-7 | TRBV9
ASSFSYEQY | TRBJ2-7 | TRBV5-1
ASSPRLYEQY | TRBJ2-7 | TRBV18
AWSAGRVSEKLF | TRBJ1-4 | TRBV30
ASSFLGRAGPQH | TRBJ1-5 | TRBV28
AISEGSQGNEQF | TRBJ2-1 | TRBV10-3
ASRRTVSAQY | TRBJ2-3 | TRBV6-1
AISEEGGLRGLTNEKLF | TRBJ1-4 | TRBV10-3
ASSPSGLLKDYGYT | TRBJ1-2 | TRBV28
ASGQGYGTGELF | TRBJ2-2 | TRBV6-1
ASSARQGVGEAF | TRBJ1-1 | TRBV2
ASSLTGQGVSPLH | TRBJ1-6 | TRBV7-9
ASSLVPSDRGHNQPQH | TRBJ1-5 | TRBV11-3
ASSLAGLLAGVGEQY | TRBJ2-7 | TRBV5-4
ASSRLAGGSRQF | TRBJ2-1 | TRBV4-1
ASSHTGGHTGELF | TRBJ2-2 | TRBV14
ASSTRTGGNYGYT | TRBJ1-2 | TRBV5-5
ASRWTGNTGELF | TRBJ2-2 | TRBV19
ASSPDYEQY | TRBJ2-7 | TRBV28
ATGQGTGGLYEQY | TRBJ2-7 | TRBV2
ASSVVVSYEQY | TRBJ2-7 | TRBV7-9
ASSIGTVQETQY | TRBJ2-5 | TRBV19
ASSFGQGRGCT | TRBJ1-2 | TRBV27
ASSYSGTSTDTQY | TRBJ2-3 | TRBV7-3
ASSDLRELF | TRBJ2-2 | TRBV25-1
ASSSGTGVNQPQH | TRBJ1-5 | TRBV5-1
ASSPRQGGGTDTQY | TRBJ2-3 | TRBV28
AWSVQALYEQY | TRBJ2-7 | TRBV30
ASSSLAANTGELF | TRBJ2-2 | TRBV5-1
ASSPRTGGELF | TRBJ2-2 | TRBV5-1
ASSPQDRGNSPLH | TRBJ1-6 | TRBV27
AWRRGIVNTEAF | TRBJ1-1 | TRBV30
ASSYSGGTNYGYT | TRBJ1-2 | TRBV6-5
ASSSPLRGETQY | TRBJ2-5 | TRBV27
ASSQDQTVYGYT | TRBJ1-2 | TRBV4-1
ASSLVPSRPHEQY | TRBJ2-7 | TRBV11-2
ASRGVYGYT | TRBJ1-2 | TRBV28
ASSIRTGGGTDTQY | TRBJ2-3 | TRBV6-6
ASSLGRAAYNEQF | TRBJ2-1 | TRBV11-2
ASSLLAGGVTGELF | TRBJ2-2 | TRBV27
ASSLPLRTSSTDTQY | TRBJ2-3 | TRBV5-8